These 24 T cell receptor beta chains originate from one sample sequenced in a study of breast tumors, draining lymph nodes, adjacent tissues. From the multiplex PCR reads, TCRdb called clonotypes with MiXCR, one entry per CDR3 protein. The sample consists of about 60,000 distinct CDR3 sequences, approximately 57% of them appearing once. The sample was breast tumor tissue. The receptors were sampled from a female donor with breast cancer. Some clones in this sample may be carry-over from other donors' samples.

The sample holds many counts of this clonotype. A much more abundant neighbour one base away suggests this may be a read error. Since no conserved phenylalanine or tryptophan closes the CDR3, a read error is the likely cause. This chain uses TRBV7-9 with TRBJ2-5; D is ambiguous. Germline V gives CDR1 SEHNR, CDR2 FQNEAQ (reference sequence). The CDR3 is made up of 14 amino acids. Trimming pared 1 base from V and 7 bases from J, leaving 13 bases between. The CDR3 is CASSLGASHVTQYL. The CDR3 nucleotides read TGTGCCAGCAGCTTAGGGGCGAGTCATGTGACCCAGTACCTC.

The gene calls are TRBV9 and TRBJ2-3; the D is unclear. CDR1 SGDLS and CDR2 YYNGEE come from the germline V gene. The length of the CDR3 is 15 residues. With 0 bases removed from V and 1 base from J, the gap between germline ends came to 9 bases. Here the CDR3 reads CASSVDQAGTDTQYF. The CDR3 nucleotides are TGTGCCAGCAGCGTAGACCAGGCTGGCACAGATACGCAGTATTTT.

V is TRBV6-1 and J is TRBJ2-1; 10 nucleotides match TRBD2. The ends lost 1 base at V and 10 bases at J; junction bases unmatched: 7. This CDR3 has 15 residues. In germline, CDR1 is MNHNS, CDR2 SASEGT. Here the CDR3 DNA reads TGTGCCAGCAGTGAAGGGCTAGCGGGGGTCAGGGAGCAGTTCTTC. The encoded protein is CASSEGLAGVREQFF.

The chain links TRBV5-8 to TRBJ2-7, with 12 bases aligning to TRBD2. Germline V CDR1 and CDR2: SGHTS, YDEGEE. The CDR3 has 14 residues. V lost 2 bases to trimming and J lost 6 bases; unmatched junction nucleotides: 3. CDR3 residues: CASSFLAGGGEQYF. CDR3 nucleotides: TGTGCCAGCAGCTTCCTAGCGGGAGGGGGCGAGCAGTACTTC. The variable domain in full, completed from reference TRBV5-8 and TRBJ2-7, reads EAGVTQSPTHLIKTRGQQATLRCSPISGHTSVYWYQQALGLGLQFLLWYDEGEERNRGNFPPRFSGRQFPNYSSELNVNALELEDSALYLCASSFLAGGGEQYFGPGTRLTVT.

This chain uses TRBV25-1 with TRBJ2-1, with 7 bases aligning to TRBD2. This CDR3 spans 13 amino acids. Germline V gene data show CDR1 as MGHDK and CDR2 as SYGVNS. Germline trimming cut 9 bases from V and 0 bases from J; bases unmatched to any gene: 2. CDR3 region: CARGGSSYNEQFF. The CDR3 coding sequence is TGTGCCAGGGGGGGGAGCTCCTACAATGAGCAGTTCTTC. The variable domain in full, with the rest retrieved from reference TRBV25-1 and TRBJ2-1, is EADIYQTPRYLVIGTGKKITLECSQTMGHDKMYWYQQDPGMELHLIHYSYGVNSTEKGDLSSESTVSRIRTEHFPLTLESARPSHTSQYLCARGGSSYNEQFFGPGTRLTVL.

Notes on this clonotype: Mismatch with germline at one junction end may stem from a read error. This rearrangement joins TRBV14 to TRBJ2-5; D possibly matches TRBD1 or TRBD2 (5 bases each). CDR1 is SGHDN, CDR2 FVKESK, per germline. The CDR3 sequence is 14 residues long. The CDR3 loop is CASSLRGLQETQSF. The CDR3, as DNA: TGTGCCAGCAGCCTCCGGGGCCTCCAAGAGACCCAGTCCTTC.

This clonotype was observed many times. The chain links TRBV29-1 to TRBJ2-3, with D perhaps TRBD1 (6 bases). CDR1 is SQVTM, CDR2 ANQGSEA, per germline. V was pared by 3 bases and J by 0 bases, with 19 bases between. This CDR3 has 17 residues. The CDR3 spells CSVDGRARGSSTDTQYF. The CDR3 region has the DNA TGCAGCGTTGACGGCAGGGCTAGGGGGTCTAGCACAGATACGCAGTATTTT.

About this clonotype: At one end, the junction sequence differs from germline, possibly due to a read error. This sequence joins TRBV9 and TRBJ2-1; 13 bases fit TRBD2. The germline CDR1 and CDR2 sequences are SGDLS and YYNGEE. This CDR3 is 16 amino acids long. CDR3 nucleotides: TGTGCCAGCAGCGTAGGAACTAGCGGGGGGGGCAATGCGCAGTTCTTC. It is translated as CASSVGTSGGGNAQFF.

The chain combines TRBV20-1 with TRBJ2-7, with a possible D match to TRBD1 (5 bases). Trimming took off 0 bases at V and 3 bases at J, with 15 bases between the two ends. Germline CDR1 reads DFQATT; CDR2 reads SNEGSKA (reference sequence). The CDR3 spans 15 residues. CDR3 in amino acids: CSAREGWGTGYEQYF. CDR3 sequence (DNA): TGCAGTGCTAGAGAGGGTTGGGGCACCGGCTACGAGCAGTACTTC.

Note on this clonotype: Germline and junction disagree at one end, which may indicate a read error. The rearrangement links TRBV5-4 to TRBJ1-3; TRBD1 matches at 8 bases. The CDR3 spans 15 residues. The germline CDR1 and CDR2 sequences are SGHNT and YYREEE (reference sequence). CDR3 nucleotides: TGTGCCAGCAGCTCAGGGACAGGATATGGAAACACCATATGTTTT. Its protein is CASSSGTGYGNTICF.

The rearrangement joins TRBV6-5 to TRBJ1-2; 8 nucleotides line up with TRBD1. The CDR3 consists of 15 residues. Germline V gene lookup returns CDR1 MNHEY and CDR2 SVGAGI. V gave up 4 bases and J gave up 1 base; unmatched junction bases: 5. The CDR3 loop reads CASSFSGQVNYGYTF. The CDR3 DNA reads TGTGCCAGCAGTTTCTCGGGACAGGTTAACTATGGCTACACCTTC.

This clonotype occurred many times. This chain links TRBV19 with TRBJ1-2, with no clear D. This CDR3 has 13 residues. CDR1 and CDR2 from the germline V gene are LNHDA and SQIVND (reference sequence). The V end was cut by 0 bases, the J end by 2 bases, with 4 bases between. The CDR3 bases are TGTGCCAGTAGTATAGACCAGAACTATGGCTACACCTTC. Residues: CASSIDQNYGYTF.

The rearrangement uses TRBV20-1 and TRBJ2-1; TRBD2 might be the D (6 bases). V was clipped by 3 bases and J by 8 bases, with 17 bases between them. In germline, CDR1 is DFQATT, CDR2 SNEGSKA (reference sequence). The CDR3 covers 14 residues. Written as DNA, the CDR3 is TGCAGTGCTAGTGACTACTTAGGGGAGGATGAGCAGTTCTTC. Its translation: CSASDYLGEDEQFF.

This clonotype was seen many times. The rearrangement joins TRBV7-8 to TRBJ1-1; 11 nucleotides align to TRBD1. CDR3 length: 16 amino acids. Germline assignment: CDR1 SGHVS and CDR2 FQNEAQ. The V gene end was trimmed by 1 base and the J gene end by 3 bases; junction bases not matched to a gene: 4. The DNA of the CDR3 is TGTGCCAGCAGCTTAGGGTGGGACAGGGGGTACACTGAAGCTTTCTTT. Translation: CASSLGWDRGYTEAFF.

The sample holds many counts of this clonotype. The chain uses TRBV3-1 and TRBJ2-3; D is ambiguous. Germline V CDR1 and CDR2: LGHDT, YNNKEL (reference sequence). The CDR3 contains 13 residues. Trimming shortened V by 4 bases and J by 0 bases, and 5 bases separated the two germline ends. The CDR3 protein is CASSPLSTDTQYF. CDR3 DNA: TGTGCCAGCAGCCCCCTTAGCACAGATACGCAGTATTTT.

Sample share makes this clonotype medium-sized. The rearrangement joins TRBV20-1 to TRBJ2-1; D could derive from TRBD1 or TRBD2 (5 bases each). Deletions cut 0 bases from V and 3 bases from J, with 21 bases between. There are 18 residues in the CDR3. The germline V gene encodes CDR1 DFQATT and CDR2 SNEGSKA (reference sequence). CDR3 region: CSARDLRGVGENYNEQFF. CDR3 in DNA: TGCAGTGCTAGAGATCTCCGGGGAGTGGGGGAGAACTACAATGAGCAGTTCTTC.

The CDR3 region has the DNA TGTGCCACCAGTAGGGGTCCGGGGGAGACCCAGTACTTC. It is translated as CATSRGPGETQYF. The chain combines TRBV24-1 with TRBJ2-5; D may be TRBD1 or TRBD2 (5 bases each). Trimming removed 6 bases at V and 5 bases at J, with 12 bases between. CDR1 is KGHDR, CDR2 SFDVKD, per germline. CDR3 length: 13 residues.

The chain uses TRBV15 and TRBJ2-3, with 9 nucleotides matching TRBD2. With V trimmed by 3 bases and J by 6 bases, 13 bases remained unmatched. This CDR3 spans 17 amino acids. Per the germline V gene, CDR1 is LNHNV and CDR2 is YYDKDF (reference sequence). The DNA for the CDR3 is TGTGCCACCAGCAGTGTCCTAGCGGGGTTCCAGCGGGATACGCAGTATTTT. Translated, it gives CATSSVLAGFQRDTQYF.

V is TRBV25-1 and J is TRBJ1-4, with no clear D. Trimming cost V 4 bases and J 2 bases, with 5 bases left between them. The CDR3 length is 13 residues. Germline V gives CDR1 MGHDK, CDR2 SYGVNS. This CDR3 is CASSVETNEKLFF. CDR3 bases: TGTGCCAGCAGTGTCGAGACTAATGAAAAACTGTTTTTT.

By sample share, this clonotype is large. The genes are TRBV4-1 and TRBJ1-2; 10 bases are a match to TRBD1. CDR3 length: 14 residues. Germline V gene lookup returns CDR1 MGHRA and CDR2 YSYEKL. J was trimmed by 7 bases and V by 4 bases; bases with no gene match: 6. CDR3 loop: CASSLRQGARGYTF. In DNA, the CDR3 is TGCGCCAGCAGCCTACGACAGGGGGCGCGTGGCTACACCTTC.

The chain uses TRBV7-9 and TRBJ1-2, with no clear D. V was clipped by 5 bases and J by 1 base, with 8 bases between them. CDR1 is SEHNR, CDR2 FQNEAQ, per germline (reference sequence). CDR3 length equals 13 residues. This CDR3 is CASSQAVNYGYTF. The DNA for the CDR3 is TGTGCCAGCAGCCAGGCAGTTAACTATGGCTACACCTTC.

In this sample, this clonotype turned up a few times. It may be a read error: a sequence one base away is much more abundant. CDR3 sequence reads: CASSRAAVTANYGYTF. The CDR3 nucleotides are TGTGCCAGCAGCAGGGCGGCAGTGACAGCTAACTATGGCTACACCTTC. This chain uses TRBV11-2 with TRBJ1-2; possibly TRBD1 for D (5 bases). Trimming left V 5 bases short and J 0 bases short, with 16 bases between. Germline CDR1 SGHAT, CDR2 FQNNGV. This CDR3 is 16 amino acids long.

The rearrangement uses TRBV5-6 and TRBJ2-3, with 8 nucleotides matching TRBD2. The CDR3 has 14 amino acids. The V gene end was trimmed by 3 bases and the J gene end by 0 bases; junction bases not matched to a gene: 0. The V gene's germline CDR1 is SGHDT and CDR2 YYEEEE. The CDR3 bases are TGTGCCAGCAGCTCTAGCGGGAGCACAGATACGCAGTATTTT. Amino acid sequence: CASSSSGSTDTQYF.

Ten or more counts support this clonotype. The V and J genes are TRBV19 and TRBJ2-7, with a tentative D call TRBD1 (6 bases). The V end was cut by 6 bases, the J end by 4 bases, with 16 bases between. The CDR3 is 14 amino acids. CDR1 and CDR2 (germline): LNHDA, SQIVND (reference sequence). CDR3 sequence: CASSRFKTGYEQYF. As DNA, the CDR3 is TGTGCCAGTAGCCGTTTTAAAACAGGGTACGAGCAGTACTTC.